This is a list of T cell receptor beta chains from one sample in a study of vaccination and CD4 T cells after COVID-19. Their antigens remain unidentified. TCRdb passed the PCR reads through MiXCR, listing each CDR3 protein once. Of around 10,000 distinct CDR3 sequences in the sample, under 80% were seen once. The sequencing input was CD4+ T cells from blood, cultured in vitro. Source of these receptors: a human donor who had recovered from COVID-19. Each CDR3 is given with its conserved first and last residue. The D gene is left open where the match is weak. Clone size, where shown, is once, few, many, or a class for clones that have expanded.

j_call d_call clone_size v_call cdr3_aa cdr3_nt
TRBJ2-7 TRBD1 . TRBV5-4 CASSLGTGNTYEQYF TGTGCCAGCAGCTTGGGGACAGGCAACACCTACGAGCAGTACTTC
TRBJ2-3 TRBD2 . TRBV20-1 CSARDYGLAGDTQYF TGCAGTGCTAGAGATTACGGACTAGCGGGAGATACGCAGTATTTT
TRBJ2-3 . . TRBV21-1 CASSRNRDSSGGTDTQYF TGTGCCAGCAGCCGGAACCGGGACTCCTCAGGGGGCACAGATACGCAGTATTTT
TRBJ2-6 . . TRBV7-9 CASSLRYRVPGANVLTF TGTGCCAGCAGCCTCCGGTACAGGGTCCCTGGGGCCAACGTCCTGACTTTC
TRBJ2-2 . . TRBV12-3/TRBV12-4 CASSPARQNTGELFF TGTGCCAGCAGTCCCGCACGACAGAACACCGGGGAGCTGTTTTTT
TRBJ1-2 TRBD1 . TRBV28 CASSLRDRGGGYTF TGTGCCAGCAGTCTCCGGGACAGGGGTGGGGGCTACACCTTC
TRBJ1-2 TRBD1 . TRBV11-3 CASSLDQSVSGTGDGYTF TGTGCCAGCAGCTTAGATCAGAGTGTTTCGGGGACAGGGGATGGCTACACCTTC
TRBJ2-3 . . TRBV6-1 CASRRTFRSSTDTQYF TGTGCCAGCAGACGGACTTTTAGATCTAGCACAGATACGCAGTATTTT
TRBJ2-4 TRBD2 . TRBV7-9 CASSLGPGEGGNIQYF TGTGCCAGCAGCTTAGGACCGGGGGAGGGAGGAAACATTCAGTACTTC
TRBJ1-4 . few TRBV6-1 CASSPLGPGATNEKLFF TGTGCCAGCAGTCCCCTGGGCCCCGGCGCAACTAATGAAAAACTGTTTTTT
TRBJ1-2 . . TRBV28 CASSSSGEQMRAGYTF TGTGCCAGCAGTTCCTCGGGGGAACAGATGAGGGCTGGCTACACCTTC
TRBJ1-2 . few TRBV20-1 CSASPSLRAWDYGYTF TGCAGTGCTAGTCCCTCACTTAGGGCTTGGGACTATGGCTACACCTTC
TRBJ2-3 TRBD2 . TRBV19 CASSMGTSGSQDTQYF TGTGCCAGTAGTATGGGGACTAGCGGGAGCCAAGATACGCAGTATTTT
TRBJ2-5 . . TRBV7-2 CASSLGLTQETQYF TGTGCCAGCAGCTTAGGCTTAACGCAAGAGACCCAGTACTTC
TRBJ2-5 . . TRBV12-3/TRBV12-4 CASSLSVGAGAGRETQYF TGTGCCAGCAGTTTGTCCGTCGGGGCAGGGGCTGGGCGGGAGACCCAGTACTTC
TRBJ2-7 TRBD2 large TRBV10-3 CAISDSGLAGGAYEQYF TGTGCCATCAGTGACTCCGGACTAGCGGGGGGGGCCTACGAGCAGTACTTC
TRBJ1-5 . . TRBV12-3/TRBV12-4 CASRGRPNQPQHF TGTGCCAGCAGGGGCCGGCCCAATCAGCCCCAGCATTTT
TRBJ1-3 . few TRBV11-3 CASSLATGSGNTIYF TGTGCCAGCAGCTTAGCGACCGGTTCTGGAAACACCATATATTTT
TRBJ2-7 TRBD2 . TRBV6-2/TRBV6-3 CASRRLAGGFGPTYEQYF TGTGCCAGCAGACGACTAGCGGGGGGCTTCGGTCCCACTTACGAGCAGTACTTC
TRBJ2-3 . . TRBV20-1 CSAGDPGNADTQYF TGCAGTGCCGGGGACCCAGGGAACGCAGATACGCAGTATTTT
TRBJ2-7 . . TRBV6-1 CASRSRSSSYEQYF TGTGCCAGCCGATCGAGGTCGAGCTCCTACGAGCAGTACTTC
TRBJ1-2 . few TRBV7-9 CASSLDGNYGYTF TGTGCCAGCAGCTTGGACGGGAACTATGGCTACACCTTC
TRBJ1-2 . . TRBV21-1 CASRDRDLDGYTF TGTGCCAGCCGGGACAGGGACCTTGATGGCTACACCTTC
TRBJ2-3 TRBD2 . TRBV20-1 CSARGSGRGEYTDTQYF TGCAGTGCTAGAGGGTCGGGGCGGGGGGAGTACACAGATACGCAGTATTTT
TRBJ1-1 . few TRBV20-1 CSAGHPSNMNTEAFF TGCAGTGCCGGACATCCCTCCAACATGAACACTGAAGCTTTCTTT
TRBJ1-2 . . TRBV28 CASSPGHGANYGYTF TGTGCCAGCAGTCCAGGACACGGGGCTAACTATGGCTACACCTTC
TRBJ1-2 . . TRBV6-5 CASSYRGNDGYTF TGTGCCAGCAGTTATCGGGGCAACGATGGCTACACCTTC
TRBJ1-5 . few TRBV20-1 CSAREGAGNNNQPQHF TGCAGTGCTAGAGAGGGGGCTGGGAATAACAATCAGCCCCAGCATTTT
TRBJ2-2 TRBD1 few TRBV5-5 CASSLNPGTGTAGELFF TGTGCCAGCAGCTTGAATCCCGGGACAGGGACGGCCGGGGAGCTGTTTTTT
TRBJ2-5 . once TRBV7-9 CASSLVLETQYF TGTGCCAGCAGCTTAGTTCTAGAGACCCAGTACTTC
TRBJ2-2 TRBD1 medium-sized TRBV27 CASSSGDRDTGELFF TGTGCCAGCAGTTCCGGAGACAGGGACACCGGGGAGCTGTTTTTT
TRBJ1-2 . . TRBV28 CASSRDGANYGYTF TGTGCCAGCAGTAGGGACGGTGCTAACTATGGCTACACCTTC
TRBJ2-4 . . TRBV27 CASSAAGLAKNIQYF TGTGCCAGCAGTGCCGCAGGGCTAGCCAAAAACATTCAGTACTTC
TRBJ2-3 TRBD1 . TRBV20-1 CSAQARDRESTDTQYF TGCAGTGCTCAAGCACGGGACAGGGAGTCGACAGATACGCAGTATTTT
TRBJ1-2 TRBD1 few TRBV5-1 CASSLKRGQGLHYGYTF TGCGCCAGCAGCTTGAAAAGGGGACAGGGTCTACACTATGGCTACACCTTC
TRBJ1-1 . once TRBV2 CASSGTPGGNTEAFF TGTGCCAGCTCCGGGACTCCCGGGGGGAACACTGAAGCTTTCTTT